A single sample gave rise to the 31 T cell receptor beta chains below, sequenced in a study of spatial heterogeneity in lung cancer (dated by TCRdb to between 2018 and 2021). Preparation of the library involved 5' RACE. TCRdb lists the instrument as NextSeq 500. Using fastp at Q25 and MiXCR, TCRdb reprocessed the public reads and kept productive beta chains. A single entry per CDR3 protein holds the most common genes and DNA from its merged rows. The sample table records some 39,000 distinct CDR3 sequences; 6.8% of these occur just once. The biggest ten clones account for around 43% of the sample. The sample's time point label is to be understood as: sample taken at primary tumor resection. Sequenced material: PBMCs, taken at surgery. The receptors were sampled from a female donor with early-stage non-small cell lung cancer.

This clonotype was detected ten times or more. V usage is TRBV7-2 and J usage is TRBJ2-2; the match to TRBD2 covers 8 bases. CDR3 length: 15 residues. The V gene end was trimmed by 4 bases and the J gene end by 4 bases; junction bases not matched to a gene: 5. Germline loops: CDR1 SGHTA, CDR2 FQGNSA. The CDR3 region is CASSSRGGVTGELFF. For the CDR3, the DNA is TGTGCCAGCAGCTCCCGGGGGGGGGTCACCGGGGAGCTGTTTTTT.

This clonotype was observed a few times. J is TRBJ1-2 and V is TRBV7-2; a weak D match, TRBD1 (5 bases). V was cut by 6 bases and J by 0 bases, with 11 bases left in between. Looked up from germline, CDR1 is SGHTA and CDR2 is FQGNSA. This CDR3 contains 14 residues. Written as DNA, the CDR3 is TGTGCCAGCAGTTTCGGGACGGCTAACTATGGCTACACCTTC. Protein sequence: CASSFGTANYGYTF.

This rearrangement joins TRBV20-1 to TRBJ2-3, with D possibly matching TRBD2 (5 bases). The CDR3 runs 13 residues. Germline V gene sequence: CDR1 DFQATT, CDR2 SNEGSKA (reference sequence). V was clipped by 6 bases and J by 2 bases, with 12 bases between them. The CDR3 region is CSARSGATDTQYF. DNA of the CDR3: TGCAGTGCCCGGAGCGGCGCCACAGATACGCAGTATTTT.

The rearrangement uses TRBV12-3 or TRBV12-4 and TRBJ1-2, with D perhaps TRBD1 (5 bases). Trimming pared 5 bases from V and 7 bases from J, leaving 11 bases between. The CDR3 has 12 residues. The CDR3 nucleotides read TGTGCCAGCAGTCCGGGACTAGCTGGCTACACCTTC. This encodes CASSPGLAGYTF.

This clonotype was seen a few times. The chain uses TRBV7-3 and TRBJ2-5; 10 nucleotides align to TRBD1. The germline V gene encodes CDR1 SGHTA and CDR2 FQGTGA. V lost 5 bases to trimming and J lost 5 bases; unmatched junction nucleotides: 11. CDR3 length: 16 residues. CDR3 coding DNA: TGTGCCAGCAGCGCCCGGGGACAGGGGAAGCGGGAGACCCAGTACTTC. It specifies CASSARGQGKRETQYF. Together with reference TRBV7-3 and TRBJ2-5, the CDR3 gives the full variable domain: GAGVSQTPSNKVTEKGKYVELRCDPISGHTALYWYRQSLGQGPEFLIYFQGTGAADDSGLPNDRFFAVRPEGSVSTLKIQRTERGDSAVYLCASSARGQGKRETQYFGPGTRLLVL.

The CDR3 here is CAWAGTGSYEQYF. The CDR3 region has the DNA TGTGCCTGGGCCGGGACAGGGTCCTACGAGCAGTACTTC. The chain combines TRBV30 with TRBJ2-7; 9 bases agree with TRBD1. Germline V lookup: CDR1 GTSNPN, CDR2 SVGIG (reference sequence). There are 13 residues in the CDR3. V lost 5 bases to trimming and J lost 1 base; unmatched junction nucleotides: 3. The full variable domain, with the rest looked up from reference TRBV30 and TRBJ2-7, is SQTIHQWPATLVQPVGSPLSLECTVEGTSNPNLYWYRQAAGRGLQLLFYSVGIGQISSEVPQNLSASRPQDRQFILSSKKLLLSDSGFYLCAWAGTGSYEQYFGPGTRLTVT.

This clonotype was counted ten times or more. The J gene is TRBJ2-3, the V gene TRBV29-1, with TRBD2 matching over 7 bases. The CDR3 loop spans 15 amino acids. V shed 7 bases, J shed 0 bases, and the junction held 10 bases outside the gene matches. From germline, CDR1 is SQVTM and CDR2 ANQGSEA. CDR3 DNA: TGCAGCGGGAGAGCTAGCGGATCTAGCACAGATACGCAGTATTTT. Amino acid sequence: CSGRASGSSTDTQYF.

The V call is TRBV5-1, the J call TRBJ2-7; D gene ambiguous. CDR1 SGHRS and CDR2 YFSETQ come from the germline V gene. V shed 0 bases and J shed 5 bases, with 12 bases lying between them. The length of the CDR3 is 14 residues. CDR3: CASSLGREGDEQYF. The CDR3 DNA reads TGCGCCAGCAGCTTGGGAAGGGAAGGTGACGAGCAGTACTTC. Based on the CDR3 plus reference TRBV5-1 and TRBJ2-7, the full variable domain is KAGVTQTPRYLIKTRGQQVTLSCSPISGHRSVSWYQQTPGQGLQFLFEYFSETQRNKGNFPGRFSGRQFSNSRSEMNVSTLELGDSALYLCASSLGREGDEQYFGPGTRLTVT.

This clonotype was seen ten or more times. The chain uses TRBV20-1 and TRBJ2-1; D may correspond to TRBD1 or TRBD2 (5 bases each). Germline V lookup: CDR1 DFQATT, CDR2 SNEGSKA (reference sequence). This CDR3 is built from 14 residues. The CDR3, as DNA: TGCAACCAACTCGGGACCCCAAACTACAATGAGCAGTTCTTC. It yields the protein CNQLGTPNYNEQFF.

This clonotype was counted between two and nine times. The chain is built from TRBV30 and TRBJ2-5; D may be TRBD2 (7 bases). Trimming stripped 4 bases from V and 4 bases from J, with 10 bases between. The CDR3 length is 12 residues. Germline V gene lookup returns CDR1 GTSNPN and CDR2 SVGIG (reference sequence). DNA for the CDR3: TGTGCCTGGACGGGGGGCGGAGAGACCCAGTACTTC. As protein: CAWTGGGETQYF.

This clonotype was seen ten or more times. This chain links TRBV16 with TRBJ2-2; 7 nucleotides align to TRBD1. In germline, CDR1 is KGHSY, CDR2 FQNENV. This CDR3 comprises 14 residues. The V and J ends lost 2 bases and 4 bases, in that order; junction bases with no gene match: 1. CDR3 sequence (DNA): TGTGCCAGCAGCCAAGACAGGGCCACCGGGGAGCTGTTTTTT. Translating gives CASSQDRATGELFF. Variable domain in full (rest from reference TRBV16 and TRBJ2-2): GEEVAQTPKHLVRGEGQKAKLYCAPIKGHSYVFWYQQVLKNEFKFLISFQNENVFDETGMPKERFSAKCLPNSPCSLEIQATKLEDSAVYFCASSQDRATGELFFGEGSRLTVL.

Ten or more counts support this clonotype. CDR3 region: CASSLRQGLRGNTEAFF. Here the CDR3 DNA reads TGTGCCAGCAGTCTCCGACAGGGCCTTAGGGGCAACACTGAAGCTTTCTTT. The V call is TRBV12-3 or TRBV12-4, the J call TRBJ1-1; TRBD1 matches 7 bases. The CDR3 has 17 amino acids. The J segment lost 2 bases and the V segment lost 5 bases, leaving 14 bases of the junction unmatched.

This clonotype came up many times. CDR3 in amino acids: CASSQDLAGGSDTQYF. The CDR3 coding sequence is TGCGCCAGCAGCCAAGATCTAGCGGGGGGATCAGATACGCAGTATTTT. This chain joins TRBV4-3 and TRBJ2-3, with TRBD2 matching over 11 bases. V lost 0 bases, J lost 4 bases, and 3 bases stayed unmatched. CDR1 and CDR2 from the germline V gene are LGHNA and YSLEER. There are 16 residues in the CDR3.

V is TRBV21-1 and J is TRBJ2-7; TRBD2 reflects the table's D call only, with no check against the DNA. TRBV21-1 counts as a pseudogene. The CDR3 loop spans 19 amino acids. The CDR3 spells CASSKGPGLAGKTSYEQYF. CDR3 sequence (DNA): TGTGCCAGCAGCAAAGGCCCGGGACTAGCGGGGAAAACGTCCTACGAGCAGTACTTC.

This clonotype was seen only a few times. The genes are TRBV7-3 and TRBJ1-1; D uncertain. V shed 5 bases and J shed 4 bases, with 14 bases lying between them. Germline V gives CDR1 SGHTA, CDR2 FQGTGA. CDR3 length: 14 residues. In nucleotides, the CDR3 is TGTGCCAGCAGCGCACGAGCGAGCAGCACTGAAGCTTTCTTT. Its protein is CASSARASSTEAFF.

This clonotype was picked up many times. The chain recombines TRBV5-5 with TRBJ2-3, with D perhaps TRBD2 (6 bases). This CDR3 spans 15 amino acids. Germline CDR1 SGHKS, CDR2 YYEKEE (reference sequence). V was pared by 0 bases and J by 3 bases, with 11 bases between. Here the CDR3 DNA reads TGTGCCAGCAGCTTGGTCGCGGGGATTACAGATACGCAGTATTTT. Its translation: CASSLVAGITDTQYF.

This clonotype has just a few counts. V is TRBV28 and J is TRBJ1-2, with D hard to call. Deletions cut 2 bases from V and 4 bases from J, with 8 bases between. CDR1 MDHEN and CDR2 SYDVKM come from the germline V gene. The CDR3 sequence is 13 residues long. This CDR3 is CASSLGRAYGYTF. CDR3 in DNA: TGTGCCAGCAGTTTAGGCCGGGCCTATGGCTACACCTTC.

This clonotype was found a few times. Written as DNA, the CDR3 is TGTGCCAGCAGTAGCTCGCTTTCAGCTAACTATGGCTACACCTTC. The encoded protein is CASSSSLSANYGYTF. This sequence joins TRBV12-3 or TRBV12-4 and TRBJ1-2; unclear D gene. V lost 5 bases, J lost 0 bases, and 13 bases lay in between. There are 15 residues in the CDR3.

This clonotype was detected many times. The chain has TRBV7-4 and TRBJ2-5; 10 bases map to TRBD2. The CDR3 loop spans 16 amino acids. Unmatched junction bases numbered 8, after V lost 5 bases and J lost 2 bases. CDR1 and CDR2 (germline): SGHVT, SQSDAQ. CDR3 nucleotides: TGTGCCAGCAGCCGATTCCTACTAGCGGGGCAAGAGACCCAGTACTTC. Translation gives CASSRFLLAGQETQYF. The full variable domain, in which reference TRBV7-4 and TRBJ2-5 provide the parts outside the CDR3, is GAGVSQSPRYKVAKRGRDVALRCDSISGHVTLYWYRQTLGQGSEVLTYSQSDAQRDKSGRPSGRFSAERPERSVSTLKIQRTEQGDSAVYLCASSRFLLAGQETQYFGPGTRLLVL.

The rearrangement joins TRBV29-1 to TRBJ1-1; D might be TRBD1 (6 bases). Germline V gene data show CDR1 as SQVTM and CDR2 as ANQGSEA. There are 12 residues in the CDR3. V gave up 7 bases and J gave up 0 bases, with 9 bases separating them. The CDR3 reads CSGDRLNTEAFF. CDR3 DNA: TGCAGCGGCGACAGGCTGAACACTGAAGCTTTCTTT. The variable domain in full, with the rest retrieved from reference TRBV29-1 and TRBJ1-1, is SAVISQKPSRDICQRGTSLTIQCQVDSQVTMMFWYRQQPGQSLTLIATANQGSEATYESGFVIDKFPISRPNLTFSTLTVSNMSPEDSSIYLCSGDRLNTEAFFGQGTRLTVV.

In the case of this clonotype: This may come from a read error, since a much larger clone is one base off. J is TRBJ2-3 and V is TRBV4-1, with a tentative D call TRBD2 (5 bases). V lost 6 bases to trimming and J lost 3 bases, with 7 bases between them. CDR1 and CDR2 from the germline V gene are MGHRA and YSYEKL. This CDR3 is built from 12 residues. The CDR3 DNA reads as TGCGCCAGCAGGGGCGGGACAGATACGCAGTATTTT. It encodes CASRGGTDTQYF.

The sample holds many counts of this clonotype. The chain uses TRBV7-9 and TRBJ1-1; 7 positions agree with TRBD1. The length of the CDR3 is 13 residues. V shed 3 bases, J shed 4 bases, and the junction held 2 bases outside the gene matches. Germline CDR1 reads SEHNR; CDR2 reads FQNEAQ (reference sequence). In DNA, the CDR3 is TGTGCCAGCAGCTTGTCAGGGGGCACTGAAGCTTTCTTT. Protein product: CASSLSGGTEAFF.

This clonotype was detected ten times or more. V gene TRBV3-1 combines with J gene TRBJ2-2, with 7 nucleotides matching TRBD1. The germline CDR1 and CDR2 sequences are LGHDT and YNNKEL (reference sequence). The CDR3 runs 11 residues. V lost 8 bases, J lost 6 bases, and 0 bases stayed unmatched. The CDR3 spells CASQGAGELFF. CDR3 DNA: TGTGCCAGCCAGGGGGCCGGGGAGCTGTTTTTT.

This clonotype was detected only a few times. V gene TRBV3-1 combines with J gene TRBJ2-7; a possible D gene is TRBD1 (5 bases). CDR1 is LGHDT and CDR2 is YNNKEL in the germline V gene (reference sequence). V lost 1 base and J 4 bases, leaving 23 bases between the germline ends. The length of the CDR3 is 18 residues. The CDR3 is CASSQGLPRGPRAYEQYF. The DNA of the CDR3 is TGTGCCAGCAGCCAAGGACTTCCTCGCGGTCCCAGGGCTTACGAGCAGTACTTC.

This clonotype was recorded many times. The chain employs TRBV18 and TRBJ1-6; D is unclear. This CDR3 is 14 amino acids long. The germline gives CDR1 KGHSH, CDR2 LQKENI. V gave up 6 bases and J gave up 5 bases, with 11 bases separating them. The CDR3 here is CASSPDPNNSPLHF. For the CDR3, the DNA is TGTGCCAGCTCCCCGGACCCGAATAATTCACCCCTCCACTTT.

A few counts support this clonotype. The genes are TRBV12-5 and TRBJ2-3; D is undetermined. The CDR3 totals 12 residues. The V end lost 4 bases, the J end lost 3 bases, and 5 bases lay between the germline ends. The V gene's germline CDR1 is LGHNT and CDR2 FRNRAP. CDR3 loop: CASGYGTDTQYF. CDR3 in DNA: TGTGCTAGTGGTTATGGGACAGATACGCAGTATTTT. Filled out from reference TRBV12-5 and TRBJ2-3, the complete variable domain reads DARVTQTPRHKVTEMGQEVTMRCQPILGHNTVFWYRQTMMQGLELLAYFRNRAPLDDSGMPKDRFSAEMPDATLATLKIQPSEPRDSAVYFCASGYGTDTQYFGPGTRLTVL.

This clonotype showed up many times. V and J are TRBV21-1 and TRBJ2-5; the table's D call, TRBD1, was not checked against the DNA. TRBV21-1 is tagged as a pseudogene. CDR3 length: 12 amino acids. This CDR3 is CASSSGKETQYF. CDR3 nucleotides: TGTGCCAGCAGCTCGGGAAAGGAGACCCAGTACTTC.

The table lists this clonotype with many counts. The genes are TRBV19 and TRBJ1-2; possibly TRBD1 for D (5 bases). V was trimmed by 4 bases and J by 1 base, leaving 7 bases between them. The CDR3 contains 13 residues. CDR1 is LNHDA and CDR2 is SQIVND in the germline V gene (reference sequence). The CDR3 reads CASSRQFNYGYTF. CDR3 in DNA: TGTGCCAGTAGTAGACAGTTTAACTATGGCTACACCTTC.

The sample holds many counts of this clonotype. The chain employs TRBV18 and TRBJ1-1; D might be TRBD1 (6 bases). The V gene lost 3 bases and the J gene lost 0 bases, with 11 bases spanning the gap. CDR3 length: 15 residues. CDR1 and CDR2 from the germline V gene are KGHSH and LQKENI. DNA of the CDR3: TGTGCCAGCTCACCGGGGGGGGCCATGAACACTGAAGCTTTCTTT. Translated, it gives CASSPGGAMNTEAFF.

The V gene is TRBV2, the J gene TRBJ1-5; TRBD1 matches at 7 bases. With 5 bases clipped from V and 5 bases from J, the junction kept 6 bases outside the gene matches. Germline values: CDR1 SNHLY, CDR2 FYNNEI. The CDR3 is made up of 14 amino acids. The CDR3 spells CASSPGTAYQPQHF. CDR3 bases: TGTGCCAGCAGTCCCGGGACAGCCTATCAGCCCCAGCATTTT.

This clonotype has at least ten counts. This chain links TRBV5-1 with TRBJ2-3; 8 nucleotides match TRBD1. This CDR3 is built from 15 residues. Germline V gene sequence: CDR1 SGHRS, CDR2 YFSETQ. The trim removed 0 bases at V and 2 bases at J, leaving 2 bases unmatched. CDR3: CASSLVDRDTDTQYF. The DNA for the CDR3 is TGCGCCAGCAGCTTGGTGGACAGGGACACAGATACGCAGTATTTT.